The sequence of this TCR beta chain was determined in a study of T-cell memory formation after mild COVID-19. About the research overall: The study found TCR clusters largely donor specific. Study-wide points: Clones contracting over day 15 to 85 were CD4/CD8 balanced, with later expanders leaning CD4+.

The CDR3 length is 17 residues. Germline-derived CDR1 and CDR2 are SGHAT and FQNNGV. Trimming cost V 2 bases and J 4 bases; bases outside gene matches: 10. TCRdb re-derived calls from the 5' RACE reads in MiXCR, one entry per CDR3 protein. The data show approximately 300,000 distinct CDR3 sequences, 15% to 20% seen once. The table lists this clonotype with a few counts. Antigen specificity is unknown. This clonotype originated in a man between 18 and 29 years old who had mild COVID-19 (a few samples of this study predate the infection). Cell type and time point are not known. Source material: PBMCs or a T cell subset sorted from them (not recorded which). The V gene is TRBV11-2, the J gene TRBJ2-2; 7 bases line up with TRBD1. CDR3 in amino acids: CASSLSRDRVRTGELFF. The DNA for the CDR3 is TGTGCCAGCAGCTTAAGTCGCGACAGGGTGCGCACCGGGGAGCTGTTTTTT.